Listed below are T cell receptor beta chains from one sample, sequenced in a study of blood T cell repertoires in COVID-19. Generated by immunoSEQ multiplex PCR, the TCRdb table keeps only in-frame clones and is missing some. The sample includes roughly 70,000 clones, roughly nine tenths of them seen just once. The specimen sequenced was peripheral blood. Every receptor here comes from a man aged 45-60 years with acute or convalescent COVID-19. The CDR3 runs from the conserved cysteine through the conserved F or W. The D gene is left open where the match is weak. A clone size is listed for some rows: how often the clone was seen (once, few, many), or a class if it is expanded.

clone_size d_call j_call v_call cdr3_aa cdr3_nt
many NA TRBJ1-5 TRBV2 CASGEGRYQPQHF TGTGCGAGTGGGGAGGGGAGATATCAGCCCCAGCATTTT
NA NA TRBJ1-6 TRBV27 CASSFGLDNSPLHF TGTGCCAGCAGTTTCGGGTTGGATAATTCACCCCTCCACTTT
NA TRBD2 TRBJ2-5 TRBV7-7 CASSFGGGETQYF TGTGCTAGCAGCTTTGGCGGGGGGGAGACCCAGTACTTC
NA NA TRBJ1-1 TRBV7-2 CASSVDTNTEAFF TGTGCCAGCAGCGTGGACACGAACACTGAAGCTTTCTTT
NA TRBD1 TRBJ2-4 TRBV5-8 CASSLRTGGKNIQYF TGTGCCAGCAGCTTGAGGACAGGGGGCAAAAACATTCAGTACTTC
NA TRBD1 TRBJ2-3 TRBV5-1 CASSLGGQGSDTQYF TGCGCCAGCAGCTTGGGGGGACAGGGATCAGATACGCAGTATTTT
NA NA TRBJ2-2 TRBV7-8 CASSLEGRGELFF TGTGCCAGCAGCTTAGAGGGGCGGGGGGAGCTGTTTTTT
NA TRBD1 TRBJ1-6 TRBV7-6 CASSLGQHNSPLHF TGTGCCAGCAGCTTGGGACAGCATAATTCACCCCTCCACTTT
NA TRBD1 TRBJ1-4 TRBV7-8 CASSLAPGTGGVGDEKLFF TGTGCCAGCAGCTTAGCCCCCGGGACAGGGGGGGTAGGTGATGAAAAACTGTTTTTT
NA NA TRBJ1-1 TRBV27 CASSFHRTAMNTEAFF TGTGCCAGCAGTTTTCACCGGACAGCCATGAACACTGAAGCTTTCTTT
NA TRBD2 TRBJ2-5 TRBV5-1 CASSSGASGQETQYF TGCGCCAGCAGCTCGGGTGCTAGCGGGCAAGAGACCCAGTACTTC
NA NA TRBJ1-1 TRBV20-1 CSAPGRRGAFF TGCAGTGCCCCAGGACGCCGGGGGGCTTTCTTT
NA NA TRBJ1-5 TRBV19 CASSIVRQGQPQHF TGTGCCAGTAGTATAGTCCGCCAGGGGCAGCCCCAGCATTTT
NA NA TRBJ2-5 TRBV24-1 CATSDFGLEETQYF TGTGCCACCAGTGATTTTGGGCTCGAAGAGACCCAGTACTTC
once NA TRBJ1-3 TRBV28 CASSLNGWGVSGNTIYF TGTGCCAGCAGTTTAAACGGCTGGGGAGTCTCTGGAAACACCATATATTTT
NA TRBD2 TRBJ2-5 TRBV5-8 CASSPAVVSGAQYF TGTGCCAGCAGCCCCGCAGTCGTGAGCGGGGCCCAGTACTTC
NA NA TRBJ1-2 TRBV6-6 CASIPEPVNYGYTF TGTGCCAGCATTCCCGAACCAGTCAACTATGGCTACACCTTC
NA NA TRBJ1-2 TRBV24-1 CATSEPNSGSGYTF TGTGCCACCAGTGAACCTAACAGTGGCTCTGGCTACACCTTC
NA TRBD2 TRBJ2-1 TRBV19 CASRPPRGTSYNEQFF TGTGCCAGTAGACCGCCGAGGGGGACTAGTTATAATGAGCAGTTCTTC
NA TRBD2 TRBJ2-3 TRBV4-1 CASSQDGTSGSTDTQYF TGCGCCAGCAGCCAAGATGGGACTAGCGGATCCACAGATACGCAGTATTTT
NA NA TRBJ1-2 TRBV13 CASTLNSGGRYGYTF TGTGCCAGCACCTTAAACTCGGGGGGGCGGTATGGCTACACCTTC
NA TRBD1 TRBJ1-4 TRBV9 CASSVEGAGEKLFF TGTGCCAGCAGCGTTGAGGGGGCAGGTGAAAAACTGTTTTTT
NA TRBD2 TRBJ2-1 TRBV9 CASSVVSLAGGPYNEQFF TGTGCCAGCAGCGTAGTCTCACTAGCGGGGGGACCCTACAATGAGCAGTTCTTC
NA TRBD1 TRBJ1-1 TRBV3-1/TRBV3-2 CASSQRPGQGKCVTEAFF TGTGCCAGCAGCCAGCGACCGGGACAGGGGAAGTGTGTCACTGAAGCTTTCTTT
NA NA TRBJ2-1 TRBV24-1 CATGGSRERVNEQFF TGTGCCACCGGTGGAAGTCGGGAGAGAGTCAATGAGCAGTTCTTC
few NA TRBJ2-7 TRBV2 CASRGDNSYEQYF TGTGCCAGCAGGGGAGACAACTCCTACGAGCAGTACTTC
NA TRBD1 TRBJ1-6 TRBV10-2 CASSPGQLNSPLHF TGCGCCAGCAGCCCGGGACAGCTTAATTCACCCCTCCACTTT
NA TRBD2 TRBJ2-1 TRBV14 CASSHGLVVSYNEQFF TGTGCCAGCAGCCATGGACTAGTTGTCTCCTACAATGAGCAGTTCTTC
once NA TRBJ2-3 TRBV5-4 CASSPLTSSSTDTQYF TGTGCCAGCAGCCCCTTGACATCCTCTAGCACAGATACGCAGTATTTT
NA TRBD2 TRBJ2-1 TRBV24-1 CATSDPAGAGSEQFF TGTGCCACCAGTGATCCGGCCGGAGCGGGATCTGAGCAGTTCTTC
once NA TRBJ2-1 TRBV5-5 CASSPPLWRNNEQFF TGTGCCAGCAGCCCCCCCCTATGGCGGAACAATGAGCAGTTCTTC
NA TRBD2 TRBJ2-3 TRBV29-1 CSVRSGRAVLTQYF TGCAGCGTACGTAGCGGGAGGGCCGTTTTGACGCAGTATTTT
NA NA TRBJ1-3 TRBV30 CAWSLSNKRSSGNTIYF TGTGCCTGGAGCCTGTCCAATAAAAGGAGCTCTGGAAACACCATATATTTT
few TRBD1 TRBJ1-1 TRBV7-9 CASSPGTANMNTEAFF TGTGCCAGCAGCCCCGGGACAGCCAATATGAACACTGAAGCTTTCTTT
few TRBD2 TRBJ2-7 TRBV7-9 CASSSSLAGVNEQYF TGTGCCAGCAGCTCCAGCCTAGCGGGAGTCAACGAGCAGTACTTC
NA TRBD1 TRBJ2-3 TRBV30 CAWTGGAADTQYF TGTGCCTGGACAGGGGGCGCCGCAGATACGCAGTATTTT
NA TRBD1 TRBJ1-5 TRBV2 CASRTGQGAGQPQHF TGTGCCAGCAGGACAGGACAGGGGGCAGGTCAGCCCCAGCATTTT
NA TRBD1 TRBJ1-6 TRBV28 CASSMGQVRFHF TGTGCCAGCAGTATGGGACAGGTCCGCTTCCACTTT
NA TRBD1 TRBJ1-5 TRBV7-8 CASSRNRGEQPQHF TGTGCCAGCAGCCGTAACAGGGGTGAACAGCCCCAGCATTTT
NA NA TRBJ2-1 TRBV6-2/TRBV6-3 CASSNHRTEIYNEQFF TGTGCCAGCAGCAACCATCGGACAGAAATCTACAATGAGCAGTTCTTC
NA NA TRBJ2-2 TRBV28 CASITGNPGGELFF TGTGCCAGCATCACCGGAAATCCCGGGGGGGAGCTGTTTTTT
NA TRBD1 TRBJ1-1 TRBV7-9 CASGGQGGTEAFF TGTGCCAGCGGCGGACAGGGTGGGACTGAAGCTTTCTTT
once NA TRBJ1-4 TRBV28 CASSPGGSEKLFF TGTGCCAGCAGTCCCGGGGGGTCGGAAAAACTGTTTTTT
NA TRBD1 TRBJ1-2 TRBV4-3 CASSPYYNPGTGVNGYTF TGCGCCAGCAGCCCATACTACAACCCCGGGACAGGGGTGAATGGCTACACCTTC
NA TRBD1 TRBJ2-1 TRBV2 CASIWDSQNNEQFF TGTGCCAGCATATGGGACAGCCAAAACAATGAGCAGTTCTTC
once TRBD2 TRBJ2-1 TRBV3-1/TRBV3-2 CASSISSGVSYNEQFF TGTGCCAGCAGCATATCTAGCGGGGTTTCCTACAATGAGCAGTTCTTC
NA TRBD2 TRBJ2-3 TRBV4-1 CASSQETLAGRTDTQYF TGCGCCAGCAGCCAAGAGACCCTAGCGGGGAGGACAGATACGCAGTATTTT
NA TRBD2 TRBJ2-7 TRBV5-4 CASSPGGTSGIYEQYF TGTGCCAGCAGCCCCGGGGGGACTAGCGGAATCTACGAGCAGTACTTC
NA NA TRBJ2-1 TRBV5-1 CASSGNRAGNEQFF TGCGCCAGTTCTGGAAACAGGGCAGGGAATGAGCAGTTCTTC
NA TRBD2 TRBJ2-1 TRBV28 CASGLASSSYNEQFF TGTGCCAGCGGACTAGCGTCTTCGTCCTACAATGAGCAGTTCTTC
NA TRBD1 TRBJ1-1 TRBV11-3 CASSKQQGAEAFF TGTGCCAGCAGCAAACAACAGGGGGCTGAAGCTTTCTTT
NA NA TRBJ2-5 TRBV7-6 CASSLIAVGGETQYF TGTGCCAGCAGCTTAATAGCGGTGGGCGGAGAGACCCAGTACTTC
NA TRBD1 TRBJ2-7 TRBV29-1 CSVVGGQAYEQYF TGCAGCGTCGTTGGAGGACAGGCCTACGAGCAGTACTTC
NA NA TRBJ2-5 TRBV7-3 CASSLAREETQYF TGTGCCAGCAGCTTAGCGAGGGAAGAGACCCAGTACTTC
NA NA TRBJ2-3 TRBV6-2/TRBV6-3 CASSYEDMGTDTQYF TGTGCCAGCAGTTATGAGGACATGGGCACAGATACGCAGTATTTT